This TCR beta chain was documented in a study of Ad26.COV2.S vaccination and SARS-CoV-2 variants. After removal of 3 bases from V and 5 bases from J, the junction contained 3 bases not matched to a gene. CDR3 size: 14 residues. Germline CDR1 reads KGHSH; CDR2 reads LQKENI. The table came from immunoSEQ multiplex PCR; TCRdb's copy has only in-frame clones and leaves some out. Of hundreds of thousands of clones detected, around nine tenths appear once; the ten largest clones hold 9% to 15%. Treatment given: 15 to 20 received Ad26.COV2.S at low or high dose, single or two shots; roughly 5 received placebo; per-sample allocation not given. Samples were taken on day 63 after the first vaccine or placebo injection. Its platform was an Ad26 vector, and its expressed antigen was Wuhan-strain SARS-CoV-2 spike.

The chain couples TRBV18 to TRBJ2-5, with 10 bases that match TRBD1. The sequences come from peripheral blood, collected in a trial of Ad26.COV2.S vaccine versus placebo. The receptor was isolated from a person aged 18-60 years who received the Ad26.COV2.S COVID-19 vaccine or a placebo. The CDR3 region is CASSPGQGGETQYF. CDR3 DNA: TGTGCCAGCTCACCCGGACAGGGGGGTGAGACCCAGTACTTC.